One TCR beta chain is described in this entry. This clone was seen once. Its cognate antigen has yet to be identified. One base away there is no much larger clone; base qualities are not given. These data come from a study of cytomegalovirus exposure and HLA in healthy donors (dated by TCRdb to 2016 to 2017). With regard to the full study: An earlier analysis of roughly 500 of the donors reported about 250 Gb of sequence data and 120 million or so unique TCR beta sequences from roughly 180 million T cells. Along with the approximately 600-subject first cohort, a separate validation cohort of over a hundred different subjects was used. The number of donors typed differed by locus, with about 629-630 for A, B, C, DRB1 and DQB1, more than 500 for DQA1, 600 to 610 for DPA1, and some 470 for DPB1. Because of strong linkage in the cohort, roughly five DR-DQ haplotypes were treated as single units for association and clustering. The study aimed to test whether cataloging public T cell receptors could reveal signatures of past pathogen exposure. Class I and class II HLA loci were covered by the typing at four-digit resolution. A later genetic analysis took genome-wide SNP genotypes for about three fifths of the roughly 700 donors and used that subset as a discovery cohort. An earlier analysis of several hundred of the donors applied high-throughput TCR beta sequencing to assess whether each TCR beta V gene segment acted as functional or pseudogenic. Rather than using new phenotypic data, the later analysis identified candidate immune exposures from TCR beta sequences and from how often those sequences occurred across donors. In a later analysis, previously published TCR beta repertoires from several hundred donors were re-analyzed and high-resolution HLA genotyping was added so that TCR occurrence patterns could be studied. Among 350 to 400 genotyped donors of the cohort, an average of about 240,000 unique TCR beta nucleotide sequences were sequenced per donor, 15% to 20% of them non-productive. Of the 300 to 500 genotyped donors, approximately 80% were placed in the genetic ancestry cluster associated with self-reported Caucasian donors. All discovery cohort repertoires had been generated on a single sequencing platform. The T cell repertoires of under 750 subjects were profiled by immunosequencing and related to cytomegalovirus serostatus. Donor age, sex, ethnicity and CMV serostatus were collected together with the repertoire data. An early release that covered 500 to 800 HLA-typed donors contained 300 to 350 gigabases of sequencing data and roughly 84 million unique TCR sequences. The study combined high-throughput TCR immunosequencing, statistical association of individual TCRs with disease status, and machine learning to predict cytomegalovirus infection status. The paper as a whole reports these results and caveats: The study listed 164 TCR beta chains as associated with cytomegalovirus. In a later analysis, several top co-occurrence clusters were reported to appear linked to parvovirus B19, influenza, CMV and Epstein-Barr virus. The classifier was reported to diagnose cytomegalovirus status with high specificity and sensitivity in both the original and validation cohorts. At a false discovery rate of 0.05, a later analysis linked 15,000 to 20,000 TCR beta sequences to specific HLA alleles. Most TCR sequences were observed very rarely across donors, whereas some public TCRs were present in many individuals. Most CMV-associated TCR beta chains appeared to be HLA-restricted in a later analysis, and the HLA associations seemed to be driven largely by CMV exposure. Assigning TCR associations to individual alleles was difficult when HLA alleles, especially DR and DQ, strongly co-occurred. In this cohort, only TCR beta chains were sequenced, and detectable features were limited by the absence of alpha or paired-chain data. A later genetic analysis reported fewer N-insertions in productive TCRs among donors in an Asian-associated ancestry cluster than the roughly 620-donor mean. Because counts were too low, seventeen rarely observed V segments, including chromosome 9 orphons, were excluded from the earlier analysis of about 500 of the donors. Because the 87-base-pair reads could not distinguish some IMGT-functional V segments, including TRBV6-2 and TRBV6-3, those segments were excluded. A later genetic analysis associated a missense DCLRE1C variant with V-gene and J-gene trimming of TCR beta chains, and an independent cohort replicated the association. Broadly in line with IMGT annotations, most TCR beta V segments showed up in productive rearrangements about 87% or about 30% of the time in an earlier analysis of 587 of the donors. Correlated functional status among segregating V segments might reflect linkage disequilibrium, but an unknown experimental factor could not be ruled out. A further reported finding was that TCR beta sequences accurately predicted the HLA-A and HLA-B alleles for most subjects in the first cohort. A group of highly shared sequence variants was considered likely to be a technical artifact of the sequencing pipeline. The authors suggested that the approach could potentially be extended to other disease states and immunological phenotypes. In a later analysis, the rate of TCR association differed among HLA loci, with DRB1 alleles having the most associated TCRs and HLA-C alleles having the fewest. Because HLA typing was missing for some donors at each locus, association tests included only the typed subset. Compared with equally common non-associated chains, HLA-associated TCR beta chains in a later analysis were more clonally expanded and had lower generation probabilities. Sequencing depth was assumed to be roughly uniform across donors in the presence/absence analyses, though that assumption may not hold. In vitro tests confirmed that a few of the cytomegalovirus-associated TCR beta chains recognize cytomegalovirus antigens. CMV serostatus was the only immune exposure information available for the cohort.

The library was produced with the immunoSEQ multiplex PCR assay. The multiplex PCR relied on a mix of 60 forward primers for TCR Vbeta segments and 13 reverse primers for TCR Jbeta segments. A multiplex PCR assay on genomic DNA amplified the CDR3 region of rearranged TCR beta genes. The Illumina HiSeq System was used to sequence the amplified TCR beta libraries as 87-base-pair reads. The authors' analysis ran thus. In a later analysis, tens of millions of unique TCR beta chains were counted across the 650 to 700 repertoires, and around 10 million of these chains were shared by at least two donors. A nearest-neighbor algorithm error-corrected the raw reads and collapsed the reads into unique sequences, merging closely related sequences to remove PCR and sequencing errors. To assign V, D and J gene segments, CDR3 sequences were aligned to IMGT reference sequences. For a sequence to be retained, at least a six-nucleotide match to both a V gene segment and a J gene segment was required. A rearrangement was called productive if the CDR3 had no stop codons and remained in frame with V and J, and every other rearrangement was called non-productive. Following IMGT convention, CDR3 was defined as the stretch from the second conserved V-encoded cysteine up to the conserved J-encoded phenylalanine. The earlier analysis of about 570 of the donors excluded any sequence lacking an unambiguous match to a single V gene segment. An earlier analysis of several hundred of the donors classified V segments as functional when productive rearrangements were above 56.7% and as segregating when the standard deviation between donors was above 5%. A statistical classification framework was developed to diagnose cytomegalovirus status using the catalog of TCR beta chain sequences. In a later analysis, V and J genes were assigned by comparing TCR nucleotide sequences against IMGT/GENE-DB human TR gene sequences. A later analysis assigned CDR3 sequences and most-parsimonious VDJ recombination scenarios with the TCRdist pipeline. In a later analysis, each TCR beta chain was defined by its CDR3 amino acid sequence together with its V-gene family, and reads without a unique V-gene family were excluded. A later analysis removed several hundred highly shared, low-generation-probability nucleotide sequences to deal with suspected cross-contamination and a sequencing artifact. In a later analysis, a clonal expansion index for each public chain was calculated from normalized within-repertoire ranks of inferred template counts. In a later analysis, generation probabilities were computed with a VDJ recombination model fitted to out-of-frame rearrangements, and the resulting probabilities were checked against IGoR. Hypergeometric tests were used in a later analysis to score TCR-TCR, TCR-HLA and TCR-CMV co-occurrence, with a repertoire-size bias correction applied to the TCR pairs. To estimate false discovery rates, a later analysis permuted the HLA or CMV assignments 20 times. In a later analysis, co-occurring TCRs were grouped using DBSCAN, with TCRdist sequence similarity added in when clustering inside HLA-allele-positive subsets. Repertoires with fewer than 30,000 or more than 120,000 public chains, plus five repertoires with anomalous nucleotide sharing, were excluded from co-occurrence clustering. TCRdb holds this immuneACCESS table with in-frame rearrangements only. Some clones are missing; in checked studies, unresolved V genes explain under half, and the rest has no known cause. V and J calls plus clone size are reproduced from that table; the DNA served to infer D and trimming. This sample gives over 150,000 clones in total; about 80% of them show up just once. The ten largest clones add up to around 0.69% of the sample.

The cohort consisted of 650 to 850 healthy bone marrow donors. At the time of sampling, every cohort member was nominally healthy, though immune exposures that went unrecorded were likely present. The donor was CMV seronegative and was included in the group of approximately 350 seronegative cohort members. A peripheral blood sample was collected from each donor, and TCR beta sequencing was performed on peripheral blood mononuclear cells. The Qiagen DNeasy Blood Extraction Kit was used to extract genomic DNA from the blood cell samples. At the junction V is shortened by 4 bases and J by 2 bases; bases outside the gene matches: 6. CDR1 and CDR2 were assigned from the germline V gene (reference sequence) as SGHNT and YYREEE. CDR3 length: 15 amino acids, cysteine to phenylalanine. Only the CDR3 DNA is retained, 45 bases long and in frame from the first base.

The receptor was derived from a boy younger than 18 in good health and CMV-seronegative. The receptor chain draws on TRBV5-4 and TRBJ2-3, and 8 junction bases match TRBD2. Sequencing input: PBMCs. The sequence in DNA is TGTGCCAGCAGCATAGCGGGGCCGTTCACAGATACGCAGTATTTT. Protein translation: CASSIAGPFTDTQYF.